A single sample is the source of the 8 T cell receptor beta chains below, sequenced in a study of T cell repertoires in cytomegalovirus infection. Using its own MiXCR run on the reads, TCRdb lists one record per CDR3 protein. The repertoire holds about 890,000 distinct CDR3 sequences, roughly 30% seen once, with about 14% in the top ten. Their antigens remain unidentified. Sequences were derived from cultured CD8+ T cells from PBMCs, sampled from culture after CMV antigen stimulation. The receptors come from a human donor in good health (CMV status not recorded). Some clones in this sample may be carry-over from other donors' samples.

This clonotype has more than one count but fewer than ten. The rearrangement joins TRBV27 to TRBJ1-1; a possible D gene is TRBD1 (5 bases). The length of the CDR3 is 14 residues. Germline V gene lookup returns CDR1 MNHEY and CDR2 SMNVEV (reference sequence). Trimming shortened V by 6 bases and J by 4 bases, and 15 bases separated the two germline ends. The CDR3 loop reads CASRQGAGSTEAFF. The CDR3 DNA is TGTGCCAGCAGACAAGGCGCAGGGTCCACTGAAGCTTTCTTT.

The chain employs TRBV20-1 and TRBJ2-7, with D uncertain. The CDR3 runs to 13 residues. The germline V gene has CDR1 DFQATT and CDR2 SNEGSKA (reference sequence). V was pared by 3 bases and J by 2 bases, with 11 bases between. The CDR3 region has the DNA TGCAGTGCTAGTTGGGTCAATCCCTACGAGCAGTACTTC. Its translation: CSASWVNPYEQYF.

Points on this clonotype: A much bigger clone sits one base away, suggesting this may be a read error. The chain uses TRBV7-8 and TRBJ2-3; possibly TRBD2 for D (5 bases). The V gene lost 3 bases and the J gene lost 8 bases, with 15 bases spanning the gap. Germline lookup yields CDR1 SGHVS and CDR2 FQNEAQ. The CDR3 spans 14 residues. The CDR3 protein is CASSFRENGGTQYF. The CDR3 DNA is TGTGCCAGCAGCTTTAGAGAAAACGGAGGTACGCAGTATTTT.

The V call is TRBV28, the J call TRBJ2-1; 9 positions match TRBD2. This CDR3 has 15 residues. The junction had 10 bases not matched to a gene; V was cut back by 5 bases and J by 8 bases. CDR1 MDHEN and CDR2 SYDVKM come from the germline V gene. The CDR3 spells CASSPTSGPWDEQFF. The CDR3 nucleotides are TGTGCCAGCAGTCCGACTAGCGGCCCCTGGGATGAGCAGTTCTTC.

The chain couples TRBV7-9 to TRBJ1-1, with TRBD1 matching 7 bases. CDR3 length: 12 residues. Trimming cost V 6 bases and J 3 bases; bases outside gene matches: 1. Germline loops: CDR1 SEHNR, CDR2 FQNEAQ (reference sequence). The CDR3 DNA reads TGTGCCAGCAGGACAGGGTACACTGAAGCTTTCTTT. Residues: CASRTGYTEAFF.

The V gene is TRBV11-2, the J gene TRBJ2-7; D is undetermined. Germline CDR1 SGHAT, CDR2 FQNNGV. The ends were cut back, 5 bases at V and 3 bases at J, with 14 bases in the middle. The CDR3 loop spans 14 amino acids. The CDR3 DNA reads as TGTGCCAGCAGCCGTCGTGGGAACAACTACGAGCAGTACTTC. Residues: CASSRRGNNYEQYF. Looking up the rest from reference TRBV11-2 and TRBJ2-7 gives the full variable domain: EAGVAQSPRYKIIEKRQSVAFWCNPISGHATLYWYQQILGQGPKLLIQFQNNGVVDDSQLPKDRFSAERLKGVDSTLKIQPAKLEDSAVYLCASSRRGNNYEQYFGPGTRLTVT.

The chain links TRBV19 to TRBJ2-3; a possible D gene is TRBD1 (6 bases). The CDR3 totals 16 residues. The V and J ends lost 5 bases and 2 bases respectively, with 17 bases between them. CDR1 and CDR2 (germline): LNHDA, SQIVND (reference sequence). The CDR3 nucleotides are TGTGCCAGTAGTCCCAACCCAGGGGCCTTCACAGATACGCAGTATTTT. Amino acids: CASSPNPGAFTDTQYF. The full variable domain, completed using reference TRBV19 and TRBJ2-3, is DGGITQSPKYLFRKEGQNVTLSCEQNLNHDAMYWYRQDPGQGLRLIYYSQIVNDFQKGDIAEGYSVSREKKESFPLTVTSAQKNPTAFYLCASSPNPGAFTDTQYFGPGTRLTVL.

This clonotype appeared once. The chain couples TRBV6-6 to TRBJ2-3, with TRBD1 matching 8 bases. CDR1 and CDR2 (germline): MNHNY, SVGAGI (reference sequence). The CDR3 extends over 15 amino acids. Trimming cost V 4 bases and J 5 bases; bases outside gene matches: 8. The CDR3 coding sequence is TGTGCCAGCAGTTTCGACAGGGGACCGGGAGATACGCAGTATTTT. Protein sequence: CASSFDRGPGDTQYF.